A single sample gave rise to the 22 T cell receptor beta chains below, sequenced in a study of cytomegalovirus exposure and HLA in healthy donors. Primers for the PCR totalled 60 Vbeta and 13 Jbeta. The data were produced by immunoSEQ multiplex PCR, yet TCRdb's version contains in-frame clones alone and is incomplete. The sample consists of around 97,000 clones, 55% to 80% of them appearing once. The specimen sequenced was PBMCs. The origin of the receptors is a man aged 35 to 55 in good health and CMV-seronegative.

V is TRBV2 and J is TRBJ1-1, with 7 bases aligning to TRBD1. CDR3 length equals 14 residues. J was trimmed by 5 bases and V by 4 bases; bases with no gene match: 7. CDR1 is SNHLY, CDR2 FYNNEI, per germline. CDR3: CASSAPGGGTEAFF. In nucleotides, the CDR3 is TGTGCCAGCAGTGCCCCAGGGGGTGGGACTGAAGCTTTCTTT.

This clone was seen a handful of times. The chain combines TRBV12-5 with TRBJ1-2; D is undetermined. V gave up 1 base and J gave up 8 bases, with 29 bases separating them. Germline values: CDR1 LGHNT, CDR2 FRNRAP. CDR3 size: 19 residues. DNA for the CDR3: TGTGCTAGTGGTTTGGACCCCTCCCCTCAGCCGACGAGGCCCGGAGGCTACACCTTC. This translates into CASGLDPSPQPTRPGGYTF.

The V and J genes are TRBV5-4 and TRBJ1-3; D is possibly TRBD1 (6 bases). CDR3 length: 13 residues. Germline CDR1 is SGHNT and CDR2 is YYREEE (reference sequence). Trimming cost V 4 bases and J 4 bases, with 9 bases left between them. In nucleotides, the CDR3 is TGTGCCAGCAGCCGGACAGCCGGAAACACCATATATTTT. Encoded protein: CASSRTAGNTIYF.

The chain uses TRBV5-1 and TRBJ2-7; 11 nucleotides line up with TRBD1. Germline CDR1 is SGHRS and CDR2 is YFSETQ. The CDR3 contains 14 residues. Unmatched junction bases numbered 4, after V lost 4 bases and J lost 4 bases. CDR3 protein: CASSLDRGPYEQYF. The CDR3 DNA is TGCGCCAGCAGCCTGGACAGGGGGCCTTACGAGCAGTACTTC.

The table lists this clone with a count of one. The chain joins TRBV27 to TRBJ2-7, with D possibly matching TRBD2 (5 bases). The CDR3 extends over 16 amino acids. The V end was cut by 5 bases, the J end by 7 bases, with 24 bases between. CDR1 is MNHEY, CDR2 SMNVEV, per germline (reference sequence). The CDR3, as DNA: TGTGCCAGCAGTCCGACCCCGAGGGCCGTCCCGGGGGAGCAGTACTTC. Translating gives CASSPTPRAVPGEQYF.

This chain connects TRBV2 to TRBJ2-7, with D unclear. CDR3 length equals 15 residues. The V gene's germline CDR1 is SNHLY and CDR2 FYNNEI. V shed 1 base and J shed 0 bases, with 10 bases lying between them. The CDR3 sequence: CASSEGHPFSYEQYF. CDR3 nucleotides: TGTGCCAGCAGTGAAGGGCATCCTTTCTCCTACGAGCAGTACTTC.

The chain recombines TRBV7-2 with TRBJ2-7; 7 bases agree with TRBD1. Trimming took 5 bases from V and 0 from J; bases not matched to a gene: 7. The germline V gene has CDR1 SGHTA and CDR2 FQGNSA. The CDR3 totals 15 residues. In nucleotides, the CDR3 is TGTGCCAGCAGCCTACAGACAGGGAACTCCTACGAGCAGTACTTC. Translated, it gives CASSLQTGNSYEQYF.

This clone was counted a few times. The chain carries TRBV15 and TRBJ2-7; D not certain. The CDR3 is 15 amino acids. V lost 0 bases and J 2 bases, leaving 11 bases between the germline ends. Germline V lookup: CDR1 LNHNV, CDR2 YYDKDF (reference sequence). The CDR3 nucleotides are TGTGCCACCAGCAGAGATGGTGAGGAGACCTACGAGCAGTACTTC. Translation: CATSRDGEETYEQYF. The whole variable domain, filled in from reference TRBV15 and TRBJ2-7, reads DAMVIQNPRYQVTQFGKPVTLSCSQTLNHNVMYWYQQKSSQAPKLLFHYYDKDFNNEADTPDNFQSRRPNTSFCFLDIRSPGLGDTAMYLCATSRDGEETYEQYFGPGTRLTVT.

Turning to this clone: The same CDR3 can be traced to other DNA sequences in this sample. The genes are TRBV5-1 and TRBJ2-2, with D possibly matching TRBD2 (5 bases). This CDR3 is 14 amino acids long. The V gene's germline CDR1 is SGHRS and CDR2 YFSETQ. The V end was cut by 3 bases, the J end by 5 bases, with 11 bases between. The CDR3 spells CASSSGLYTGELFF. The CDR3, as DNA: TGCGCCAGCAGCTCCGGACTGTATACCGGGGAGCTGTTTTTT. The full variable domain, in which reference TRBV5-1 and TRBJ2-2 provide the parts outside the CDR3, is KAGVTQTPRYLIKTRGQQVTLSCSPISGHRSVSWYQQTPGQGLQFLFEYFSETQRNKGNFPGRFSGRQFSNSRSEMNVSTLELGDSALYLCASSSGLYTGELFFGEGSRLTVL.

This rearrangement joins TRBV7-6 to TRBJ2-3, with D tentatively TRBD2 (6 bases). The CDR3 sequence is 15 residues long. V was pared by 5 bases and J by 0 bases, with 12 bases between. Germline lookup yields CDR1 SGHVS and CDR2 FNYEAQ. CDR3 in amino acids: CASSQSGYSTDTQYF. The CDR3 nucleotides read TGTGCCAGCAGCCAGAGCGGGTACAGCACAGATACGCAGTATTTT.

The chain couples TRBV4-1 to TRBJ2-5; D may be TRBD2 (5 bases). The CDR3 is 15 amino acids. Germline values: CDR1 MGHRA, CDR2 YSYEKL. With 4 bases removed from V and 5 bases from J, the gap between germline ends came to 17 bases. The CDR3 is CASSREPARDETQYF. The CDR3 nucleotides read TGCGCCAGCAGCCGCGAACCGGCGAGGGATGAGACCCAGTACTTC.

V usage is TRBV30 and J usage is TRBJ2-4, with TRBD2 as a possible D gene (6 bases). Trimming took off 3 bases at V and 1 base at J, with 13 bases between the two ends. This CDR3 contains 15 residues. Germline V gene sequence: CDR1 GTSNPN, CDR2 SVGIG (reference sequence). DNA of the CDR3: TGTGCCTGGAGCGGAGGGGTTACGGCCAAAAACATTCAGTACTTC. Its protein is CAWSGGVTAKNIQYF.

V and J are TRBV28 and TRBJ1-2, with 8 bases identical to TRBD1. From germline, CDR1 is MDHEN and CDR2 SYDVKM. V trimming: 5 bases; J trimming: 7 bases; junction bases outside the gene matches: 6. This CDR3 region has 13 residues. CDR3 amino acids: CASSRNRGGGYTF. The CDR3 DNA reads TGTGCCAGCAGTCGCAACAGGGGGGGTGGCTACACCTTC.

CDR3 region: CASSRGGGSYEQYF. The CDR3 DNA is TGTGCCAGTAGTAGGGGTGGAGGGTCCTACGAGCAGTACTTC. The J gene is TRBJ2-7, the V gene TRBV19; a weak D match, TRBD2 (6 bases). Germline V gene sequence: CDR1 LNHDA, CDR2 SQIVND (reference sequence). V lost 4 bases and J 1 base, leaving 11 bases between the germline ends. CDR3 length equals 14 residues.

This clone was recorded a few times. The V call is TRBV6-6, the J call TRBJ2-3; perhaps TRBD1 as D (5 bases). The CDR3 length is 14 residues. Germline CDR1 reads MNHNY; CDR2 reads SVGAGI (reference sequence). V gave up 10 bases and J gave up 0 bases, with 14 bases separating them. CDR3 in amino acids: CATRAGLSTDTQYF. For the CDR3, the DNA is TGTGCCACTAGGGCAGGGCTTAGCACAGATACGCAGTATTTT.

V gene TRBV7-9 combines with J gene TRBJ2-5, with TRBD1 identical over 8 bases. The CDR3 loop spans 15 amino acids. The V segment lost 2 bases and the J segment 4 bases; nucleotides outside the gene matches: 6. CDR1 is SEHNR and CDR2 is FQNEAQ in the germline V gene (reference sequence). CDR3 coding DNA: TGTGCCAGCAGCTTATCCAGGACAGGGCGAGAGACCCAGTACTTC. Amino acids: CASSLSRTGRETQYF.

This chain connects TRBV27 to TRBJ1-2; 7 bases line up with TRBD1. Germline V gene data show CDR1 as MNHEY and CDR2 as SMNVEV (reference sequence). This CDR3 has 15 amino acids. The junction had 7 bases not matched to a gene; V was cut back by 5 bases and J by 1 base. CDR3 residues: CASSLTGPYNYGYTF. The CDR3 region has the DNA TGTGCCAGCAGTCTGACAGGGCCGTATAACTATGGCTACACCTTC.

The chain carries TRBV19 and TRBJ2-5; 9 nucleotides agree with TRBD2. Losses at the gene ends were 7 bases for V and 3 bases for J; bases not matched to a gene: 12. CDR1 and CDR2 from the germline V gene are LNHDA and SQIVND (reference sequence). The CDR3 totals 16 residues. The CDR3 loop reads CASKRERGASEETQYF. The CDR3 DNA reads as TGTGCCAGTAAGCGCGAGCGGGGGGCCTCCGAAGAGACCCAGTACTTC.

The chain is built from TRBV5-4 and TRBJ2-3; maybe TRBD2 (5 bases). V was clipped by 4 bases and J by 1 base, with 10 bases between them. CDR1 is SGHNT and CDR2 is YYREEE in the germline V gene (reference sequence). CDR3 length: 14 residues. The CDR3: CASSLDGGTDTQYF. In DNA form, the CDR3 reads TGTGCCAGCAGCCTGGACGGGGGCACAGATACGCAGTATTTT.

This chain joins TRBV29-1 and TRBJ2-5; 8 nucleotides agree with TRBD1. The junction had 8 bases not matched to a gene; V was cut back by 6 bases and J by 2 bases. This CDR3 has 14 amino acids. Per germline, CDR1 SQVTM and CDR2 ANQGSEA. Here the CDR3 DNA reads TGCAGCGTGGGGGCCGGGACAGGACAAGAGACCCAGTACTTC. This encodes CSVGAGTGQETQYF.

CDR3 sequence: CATSRDYALSQGNQPQHF. In nucleotides, the CDR3 is TGTGCCACCAGCAGAGATTACGCCTTAAGTCAGGGCAATCAGCCCCAGCATTTT. The genes are TRBV15 and TRBJ1-5; D is uncertain. Between the trimmed V and J ends, which lost 0 bases and 2 bases, there was a span of 17 bases. The CDR3 is 18 residues long. Germline V gene data show CDR1 as LNHNV and CDR2 as YYDKDF (reference sequence).

The gene calls are TRBV5-1 and TRBJ1-3; D possibly corresponds to TRBD1 (5 bases). The germline gives CDR1 SGHRS, CDR2 YFSETQ. The CDR3 spans 14 residues. Trimming stripped 5 bases from V and 0 bases from J, with 9 bases between. The CDR3 loop reads CASSFDSSGNTIYF. The CDR3 bases are TGCGCCAGCAGTTTTGACAGCTCTGGAAACACCATATATTTT.